Below are 4 T cell receptor beta chains sequenced from a single sample in a study of blood T cell repertoires in COVID-19. Here immunoSEQ multiplex PCR was the method, and the copy in TCRdb shows in-frame clones only, minus some. The sample holds tens of thousands of clones; around 89% are singletons and the top ten take less than 3.5%. Sequencing was done on a sample of peripheral blood. The receptors were sampled from a middle-aged man with COVID-19, enrolled during active disease.

The rearrangement joins TRBV9 to TRBJ2-2; TRBD2 agrees at 11 bases. The CDR3 consists of 16 residues. V lost 4 bases and J lost 1; bases outside the gene matches: 3. CDR1 is SGDLS, CDR2 YYNGEE, per germline. CDR3 region: CASSFSGGVNTGELFF. CDR3 sequence (DNA): TGTGCCAGCAGCTTTAGCGGGGGGGTGAACACCGGGGAGCTGTTTTTT.

The V gene is TRBV21-1, the J gene TRBJ1-6. TRBV21-1 is flagged as a pseudogene. The CDR3 consists of 15 residues. The CDR3 DNA reads as TGTGCCAGCAGCAAAGAGGTACCCCGGGATTCACCCCTCCACTTT. Translating gives CASSKEVPRDSPLHF.

The CDR3 nucleotides read TGTGCCACCAGCAGAGATCAGGAGGGGCTCTATGGCTACACCTTC. Protein product: CATSRDQEGLYGYTF. V gene TRBV15 combines with J gene TRBJ1-2, with a tentative D call TRBD1 (5 bases). The CDR3 is 15 amino acids. CDR1 and CDR2 (germline): LNHNV, YYDKDF (reference sequence). V was shortened by 0 bases and J by 4 bases, with 12 bases between the two germline ends. Looking up the rest from reference TRBV15 and TRBJ1-2 gives the full variable domain: DAMVIQNPRYQVTQFGKPVTLSCSQTLNHNVMYWYQQKSSQAPKLLFHYYDKDFNNEADTPDNFQSRRPNTSFCFLDIRSPGLGDTAMYLCATSRDQEGLYGYTFGSGTRLTVV.

The chain couples TRBV29-1 to TRBJ1-1, with TRBD1 matching 7 bases. CDR1 SQVTM and CDR2 ANQGSEA come from the germline V gene. The CDR3 spans 16 residues. The junction had 9 bases not matched to a gene; V was cut back by 2 bases and J by 0 bases. CDR3 sequence (DNA): TGCAGCGTTGAACAATATCAGGGGGTAATGAACACTGAAGCTTTCTTT. Its protein is CSVEQYQGVMNTEAFF.